The T cell receptor (beta chain) under discussion was sequenced for a study of beta chain features in type 1 diabetes listed by TCRdb under 2018. For context, the study as a whole: Patients and healthy donors did not differ in mean age, gender distribution, total cell number or subset yield. Across all samples, approximately 98,000,000 sorted cells were examined, and cell number per subset correlated strongly with RNA yield. In the study, TCRB repertoires of sorted circulating CD4+ T cell subsets from recently diagnosed type 1 diabetes patients were compared with those of matched healthy donors. Regulatory and stem cell-like memory subsets were isolated from only 8 patients and roughly 8 healthy donors, whereas naive and central memory subsets came from all 28 donors. Overall study outcomes, separate from this receptor: Type 1 diabetes patients showed a moderate but significant shortening of TCRB CDR3 length in all four CD4+ subsets. HLA sub-analyses involved small numbers of individuals, so any influence of HLA type on TCRB rearrangement remained unresolved. Because cDNA rather than genomic DNA was sequenced, highly expressing activated cells could have been over-represented, although no difference in activation and CD3 levels was found between groups. Naive, central memory and regulatory TCRB repertoires appeared to be more similar among patients than among healthy donors. Patients with type 1 diabetes made fewer insertions and deleted more nucleotides at VDJ recombination sites, implying thymic rearrangement abnormalities. Shorter templates might be favored by PCR, yet because patient and control samples were amplified and corrected together, any such skew would affect both groups equally.

The CDR3 spans 14 residues, from the cysteine through the phenylalanine. Kept here is only the CDR3 DNA, which spans 42 bases and is read in frame from base 1. Sequences MNHEY (CDR1) and SVGAGI (CDR2) are obtained from the germline V gene. At the junction V is shortened by 6 bases and J by 1 base; bases outside the gene matches: 2. The entire amount of isolated RNA was reverse transcribed using the High Capacity cDNA Reverse Transcription Kit, so the sequenced TCRB transcripts were expressed ones. Naive, central memory and regulatory T cell samples underwent deep immunoSEQ sequencing, averaging approximately 3.5 million total reads per sample. Sorted cells were lysed in RLT buffer, and RNA was extracted using DNase-treated RNeasy Micro or Mini kits according to cell number. Each cell subset was processed on its own to prevent cross-contamination, while patient and healthy donor samples were processed together. Using the immunoSEQ multiplex PCR, TCRB sequences were amplified from cDNA into 87-bp fragments spanning the CDR3 region. Amplicons were sequenced on the Illumina HiSeq platform. As for how the authors treated the data: PCR bias was computationally corrected using synthetic template baselines, reads within Hamming distance 2 were collapsed, and singletons that could not be merged were discarded. Reads were aligned to IMGT to assign V, D and J genes, CDR3 length, and insertions or deletions at six rearrangement sites. Within each subset, clonotype counts were normalized to sorted cell number, after which true diversity and Gini coefficients were computed with the tcR R package. The overlap coefficient, calculated on TCRB nucleotide sequences, was used to quantify repertoire sharing. This immuneACCESS table, as held by TCRdb, lists in-frame sequences with V and J called but not all clones. Of the missing ones, under half trace to an unresolved V gene in checked studies; the others have no known cause. V, J and clone size are taken as reported in that table, and D and trimming were inferred from the DNA itself. The sample table lists 150,000 to 200,000 clones, approximately 9.1% of them with a count of one. The ten top clones hold over 2% of the sample.

Each donor gave one peripheral blood draw, averaging around 0.11 L, which was collected into heparinised tubes. Naive, central memory, regulatory and stem cell-like memory CD4+ T cells were sorted on a BD FACSAria II using a panel including CD45RO, CCR7, CD25, CD127, CD95 and CD27. Every sorted population had a purity above 98%. PBMCs were isolated right away by Lymphoprep density gradient centrifugation and were stained directly, without culture. So that batch effects would be minimized, each experiment stained and sorted samples in pairs, pairing one healthy donor with one patient. With respect to this clone: Its antigen is not yet known. No per-base quality is available; no much larger clone lies one base away.

The sequencing sample was made of central memory CD4+ T cells from blood. The chain is assembled from TRBV6-5 and TRBJ1-2, with 10 bases matching TRBD1. The clonotype comes from a woman aged 18-29 years in good health. The nucleotide sequence reads TGTGCCAGCAGGACAGGGGGCCTTAACTATGGCTACACCTTC. This is translated as CASRTGGLNYGYTF.